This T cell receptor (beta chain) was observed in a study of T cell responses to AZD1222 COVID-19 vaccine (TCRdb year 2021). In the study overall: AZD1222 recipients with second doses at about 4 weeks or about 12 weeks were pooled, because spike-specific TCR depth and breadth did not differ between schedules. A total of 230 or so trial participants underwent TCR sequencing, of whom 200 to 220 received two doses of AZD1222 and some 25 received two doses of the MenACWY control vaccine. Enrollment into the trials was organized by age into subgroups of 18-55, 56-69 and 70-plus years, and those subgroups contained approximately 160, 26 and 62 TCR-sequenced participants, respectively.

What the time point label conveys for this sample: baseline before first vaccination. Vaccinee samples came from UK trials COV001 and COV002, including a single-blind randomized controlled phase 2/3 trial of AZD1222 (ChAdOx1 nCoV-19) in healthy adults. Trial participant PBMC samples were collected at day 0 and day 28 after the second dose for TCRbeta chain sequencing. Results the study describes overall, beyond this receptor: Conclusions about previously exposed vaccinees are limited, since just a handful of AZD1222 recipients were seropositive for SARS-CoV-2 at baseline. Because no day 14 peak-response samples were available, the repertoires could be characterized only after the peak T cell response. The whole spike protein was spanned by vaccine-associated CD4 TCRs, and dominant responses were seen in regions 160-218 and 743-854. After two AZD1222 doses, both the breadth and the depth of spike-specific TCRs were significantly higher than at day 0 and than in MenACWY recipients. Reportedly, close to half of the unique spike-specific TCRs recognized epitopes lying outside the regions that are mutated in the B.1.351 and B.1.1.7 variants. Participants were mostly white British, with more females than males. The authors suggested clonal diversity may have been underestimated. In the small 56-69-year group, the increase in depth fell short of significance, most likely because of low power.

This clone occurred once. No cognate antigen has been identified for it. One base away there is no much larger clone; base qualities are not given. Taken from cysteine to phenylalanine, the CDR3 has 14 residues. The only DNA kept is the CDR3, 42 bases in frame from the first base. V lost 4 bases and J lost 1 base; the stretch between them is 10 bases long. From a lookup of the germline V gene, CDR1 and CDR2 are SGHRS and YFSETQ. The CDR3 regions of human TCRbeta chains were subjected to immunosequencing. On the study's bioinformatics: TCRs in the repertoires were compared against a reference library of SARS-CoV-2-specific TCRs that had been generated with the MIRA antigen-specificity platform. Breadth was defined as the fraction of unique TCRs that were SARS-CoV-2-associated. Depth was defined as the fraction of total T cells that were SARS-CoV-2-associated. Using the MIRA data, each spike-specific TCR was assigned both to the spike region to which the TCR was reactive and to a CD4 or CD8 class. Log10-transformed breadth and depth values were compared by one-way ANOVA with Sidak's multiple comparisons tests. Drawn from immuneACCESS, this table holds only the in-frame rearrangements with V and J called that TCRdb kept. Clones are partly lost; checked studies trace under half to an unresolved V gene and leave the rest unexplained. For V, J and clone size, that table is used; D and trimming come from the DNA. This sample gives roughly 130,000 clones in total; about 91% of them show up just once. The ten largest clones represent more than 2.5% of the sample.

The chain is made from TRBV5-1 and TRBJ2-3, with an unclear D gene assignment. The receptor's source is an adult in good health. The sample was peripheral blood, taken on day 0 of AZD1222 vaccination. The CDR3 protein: CASSLGGGTDTQYF. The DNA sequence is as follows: TGCGCCAGCAGCCTGGGTGGGGGCACAGATACGCAGTATTTT.